The next 32 T cell receptor beta chains were all read from a single sample in a study of naive and memory T cell subsets. The beta constant-region primer was an equimolar mix of two oligonucleotides covering TRBC1 and TRBC2. TCRdb analysed the UMI-ligation and nested PCR reads with MiXCR anew, one entry per CDR3 protein. This sample carries some 150,000 distinct CDR3 sequences, 17% of them seen once, and the ten largest clones take approximately 0.15%. Sequences were obtained from naive CD4+ T cells from blood. The receptors were sampled from a human donor in good health.

CDR3 nucleotides: TGTGCCACCAGTGCGCCAGGTGAGCCCCAGCATTTT. Translating gives CATSAPGEPQHF. V and J are TRBV24-1 and TRBJ1-5; D remains ambiguous. The length of the CDR3 is 12 residues. Trimming pared 5 bases from V and 8 bases from J, leaving 9 bases between. Germline CDR1 and CDR2: KGHDR and SFDVKD.

The chain employs TRBV30 and TRBJ1-2, with 9 positions matching TRBD1. Germline V gene data show CDR1 as GTSNPN and CDR2 as SVGIG (reference sequence). V shed 4 bases and J 6 bases; nucleotides not matched to a gene: 12. The CDR3 loop spans 15 amino acids. In nucleotides, the CDR3 is TGTGCCTGGACTCACCGGACAGGGGTAACTAATGGCTACACCTTC. As protein: CAWTHRTGVTNGYTF. The full variable domain, in which reference TRBV30 and TRBJ1-2 provide the parts outside the CDR3, is SQTIHQWPATLVQPVGSPLSLECTVEGTSNPNLYWYRQAAGRGLQLLFYSVGIGQISSEVPQNLSASRPQDRQFILSSKKLLLSDSGFYLCAWTHRTGVTNGYTFGSGTRLTVV.

This rearrangement joins TRBV9 to TRBJ2-2; tentatively, D is TRBD1 or TRBD2 (5 bases each). CDR3 length equals 16 residues. The V and J ends lost 4 bases and 5 bases respectively, with 18 bases between them. In germline, CDR1 is SGDLS, CDR2 YYNGEE. As DNA, the CDR3 is TGTGCCAGCAGCCAACTAGGGACGGGGCTAACCGGGGAGCTGTTTTTT. Translated, it gives CASSQLGTGLTGELFF.

J is TRBJ2-3 and V is TRBV15; D is unresolved. V lost 0 bases and J 3 bases, leaving 13 bases between the germline ends. Germline V lookup: CDR1 LNHNV, CDR2 YYDKDF (reference sequence). CDR3 size: 16 residues. CDR3 region: CATSRDPGSVTDTQYF. In DNA, the CDR3 is TGTGCCACCAGCAGAGATCCCGGTTCAGTGACAGATACGCAGTATTTT.

In this sample, this clonotype turned up a few times. The rearrangement joins TRBV19 to TRBJ1-5, with D possibly being TRBD1 (6 bases). This CDR3 contains 15 residues. V lost 7 bases and J lost 4, with 17 bases in between. Germline V gives CDR1 LNHDA, CDR2 SQIVND (reference sequence). CDR3 in DNA: TGTGCCAGTACCCCAGGGGTCAGGAGAAATCAGCCCCAGCATTTT. It is translated as CASTPGVRRNQPQHF.

The sample holds a few counts of this clonotype. The chain carries TRBV5-1 and TRBJ2-3; TRBD1 aligns across 7 bases. Germline CDR1 and CDR2: SGHRS and YFSETQ. CDR3 length: 15 residues. Germline trimming cut 1 base from V and 2 bases from J; bases unmatched to any gene: 4. DNA of the CDR3: TGCGCCAGCAGCTTGATTGAGGGGGCCACAGATACGCAGTATTTT. It codes for CASSLIEGATDTQYF.

This clonotype occurred a few times. The V and J genes are TRBV20-1 and TRBJ2-3, with 7 bases matching TRBD1. The germline CDR1 and CDR2 sequences are DFQATT and SNEGSKA (reference sequence). The junction had 4 bases not matched to a gene; V was cut back by 4 bases and J by 0 bases. The CDR3 contains 14 residues. The CDR3 here is CSATGQASTDTQYF. CDR3 coding DNA: TGCAGTGCTACAGGACAGGCGAGCACAGATACGCAGTATTTT.

This chain uses TRBV19 with TRBJ1-4; D is perhaps TRBD1 (5 bases). This CDR3 contains 16 residues. Per germline, CDR1 LNHDA and CDR2 SQIVND (reference sequence). V was pared by 9 bases and J by 1 base, with 18 bases between. CDR3 sequence: CASRDRPPETNEKLFF. As DNA, the CDR3 is TGTGCCAGCCGTGACAGACCGCCTGAAACTAATGAAAAACTGTTTTTT.

V and J are TRBV9 and TRBJ2-2, with D perhaps given as TRBD1 or TRBD2 (5 bases each). The CDR3 has 15 residues. Germline V gene lookup returns CDR1 SGDLS and CDR2 YYNGEE. The ends were cut back, 4 bases at V and 1 base at J, with 11 bases in the middle. This chain's CDR3 is CASSLTGQNTGELFF. The CDR3 nucleotides read TGTGCCAGCAGCCTTACGGGGCAGAACACCGGGGAGCTGTTTTTT.

The CDR3 protein is CASSFRTSGPYNEQFF. The CDR3 coding sequence is TGTGCCAGCAGTTTCCGGACTAGCGGGCCTTACAATGAGCAGTTCTTC. V and J are TRBV27 and TRBJ2-1, with TRBD2 identical over 11 bases. CDR1 and CDR2 from the germline V gene are MNHEY and SMNVEV (reference sequence). J lost 4 bases, V lost 3 bases, and 5 bases had no gene match. CDR3 length: 16 residues.

J is TRBJ1-3 and V is TRBV20-1; D ambiguous. The CDR3 sequence is 11 residues long. Trimming cost V 3 bases and J 8 bases, with 8 bases left between them. Per germline, CDR1 DFQATT and CDR2 SNEGSKA (reference sequence). The CDR3 coding sequence is TGCAGTGCTAGGGACGCGGACACCATATATTTT. Its translation: CSARDADTIYF.

This clonotype has a handful of counts. The CDR3 DNA sequence: TGTGCCAGCAGCTTAGGAGGGACAGCAAGGGGCAATCAGCCCCAGCATTTT. This translates into CASSLGGTARGNQPQHF. This sequence joins TRBV7-8 and TRBJ1-5; 7 nucleotides match TRBD1. Per germline, CDR1 SGHVS and CDR2 FQNEAQ. This CDR3 has 17 residues. The trim removed 1 base at V and 2 bases at J, leaving 8 bases unmatched. Supplemented by reference TRBV7-8 and TRBJ1-5, the full variable domain reads GAGVSQSPRYKVAKRGQDVALRCDPISGHVSLFWYQQALGQGPEFLTYFQNEAQLDKSGLPSDRFFAERPEGSVSTLKIQRTQQEDSAVYLCASSLGGTARGNQPQHFGDGTRLSIL.

Many counts were recorded for this clonotype. V usage is TRBV28 and J usage is TRBJ2-7, with 7 bases matching TRBD1. Germline V gives CDR1 MDHEN, CDR2 SYDVKM. The CDR3 has 14 residues. V lost 4 bases to trimming and J lost 4 bases; unmatched junction nucleotides: 7. CDR3 in amino acids: CASSSGQSVYEQYF. The CDR3 DNA follows: TGTGCCAGCAGTTCGGGACAGAGTGTATACGAGCAGTACTTC. Variable domain in full (rest from reference TRBV28 and TRBJ2-7): DVKVTQSSRYLVKRTGEKVFLECVQDMDHENMFWYRQDPGLGLRLIYFSYDVKMKEKGDIPEGYSVSREKKERFSLILESASTNQTSMYLCASSSGQSVYEQYFGPGTRLTVT.

The sample holds a few counts of this clonotype. The chain has TRBV7-9 and TRBJ1-1; 8 bases are shared with TRBD1. With 5 bases clipped from V and 5 bases from J, the junction kept 10 bases outside the gene matches. Germline values: CDR1 SEHNR, CDR2 FQNEAQ (reference sequence). CDR3 length: 15 residues. CDR3 DNA sequence: TGTGCCAGCAGCCCCGACAGGGGAGGTTTGACTGAAGCTTTCTTT. It specifies CASSPDRGGLTEAFF. The full variable domain, completed using reference TRBV7-9 and TRBJ1-1, is DTGVSQNPRHKITKRGQNVTFRCDPISEHNRLYWYRQTLGQGPEFLTYFQNEAQLEKSRLLSDRFSAERPKGSFSTLEIQRTEQGDSAMYLCASSPDRGGLTEAFFGQGTRLTVV.

This clonotype was counted many times. The V call is TRBV12-3 or TRBV12-4, the J call TRBJ2-7; 15 nucleotides match TRBD2. Trimming at V came to 5 bases and at J to 7 bases, leaving 6 bases not matched to a gene. The CDR3 totals 15 residues. Written as DNA, the CDR3 is TGTGCCAGCAGTCCGGGACTAGCGGGAGGAACTGAGCAGTACTTC. Its translation: CASSPGLAGGTEQYF.

This clonotype was observed once. The chain combines TRBV11-3 with TRBJ2-3; 8 positions match TRBD1. CDR3 size: 17 residues. Trimming took 1 base from V and 3 from J; bases not matched to a gene: 9. Germline assignment: CDR1 SGHNT and CDR2 YENEEA. CDR3 amino acids: CASSLGAGGDRTDTQYF. CDR3 in DNA: TGTGCCAGCAGCTTAGGTGCAGGGGGCGATCGGACAGATACGCAGTATTTT.

The rearrangement joins TRBV5-1 to TRBJ1-1; D is undetermined. The germline V gene encodes CDR1 SGHRS and CDR2 YFSETQ. The CDR3 spans 15 residues. Deletions cut 2 bases from V and 2 bases from J, with 13 bases between. The CDR3 sequence: CASSFSRLRNTEAFF. DNA of the CDR3: TGCGCCAGCAGCTTCTCTCGACTGAGAAACACTGAAGCTTTCTTT.

CDR3 nucleotides: TGCAGCGGAAGTGACCGGCTCCAAGAGACCCAGTACTTC. Translating gives CSGSDRLQETQYF. This sequence joins TRBV29-1 and TRBJ2-5; no clear D gene. Germline V CDR1 and CDR2: SQVTM, ANQGSEA. With 7 bases removed from V and 1 base from J, the gap between germline ends came to 13 bases. The CDR3 covers 13 residues.

This clonotype was seen a handful of times. This sequence joins TRBV6-2 or TRBV6-3 and TRBJ1-1; 7 positions match TRBD1. The CDR3 has 15 residues. With V trimmed by 1 base and J by 4 bases, 6 bases remained unmatched. CDR1 and CDR2 from the germline V gene are MNHEY and SVGEGT. CDR3 DNA sequence: TGTGCCAGCAGTTACTTCTTGACAGGGACCACTGAAGCTTTCTTT. This sequence encodes CASSYFLTGTTEAFF.

The sample holds a few counts of this clonotype. The chain employs TRBV4-1 and TRBJ2-7; D possibly uses TRBD1 or TRBD2 (5 bases each). Trimming pared 5 bases from V and 3 bases from J, leaving 11 bases between. The length of the CDR3 is 13 residues. Germline CDR1 is MGHRA and CDR2 is YSYEKL. DNA for the CDR3: TGCGCCAGCAGCTGGCCTGGGGGCTACGAGCAGTACTTC. Protein product: CASSWPGGYEQYF.

This clonotype turned up a few times. The V call is TRBV20-1, the J call TRBJ1-2; 9 nucleotides align to TRBD1. The CDR3 runs 13 residues. Trimming took 6 bases from V and 4 from J; bases not matched to a gene: 6. In germline, CDR1 is DFQATT, CDR2 SNEGSKA (reference sequence). CDR3: CSAPTGGGYGYTF. The CDR3 DNA sequence: TGCAGTGCACCTACAGGGGGCGGCTATGGCTACACCTTC.

This clonotype was recorded at least ten times. In nucleotides, the CDR3 is TGTGCCTGGAGCGGAGAACCCTACGAGCAGTACTTC. This codes for CAWSGEPYEQYF. The chain uses TRBV30 and TRBJ2-7; D ambiguous. Trimming took 3 bases from V and 2 from J, leaving 8 bases between them. The germline CDR1 and CDR2 sequences are GTSNPN and SVGIG (reference sequence). CDR3 length: 12 residues. Looking up the rest from reference TRBV30 and TRBJ2-7 gives the full variable domain: SQTIHQWPATLVQPVGSPLSLECTVEGTSNPNLYWYRQAAGRGLQLLFYSVGIGQISSEVPQNLSASRPQDRQFILSSKKLLLSDSGFYLCAWSGEPYEQYFGPGTRLTVT.

The chain couples TRBV30 to TRBJ1-5; D remains ambiguous. With 2 bases removed from V and 6 bases from J, the gap between germline ends came to 14 bases. Per the germline V gene, CDR1 is GTSNPN and CDR2 is SVGIG (reference sequence). This CDR3 has 14 amino acids. CDR3 residues: CAWSTHSAGQPQHF. CDR3 nucleotides: TGTGCCTGGAGTACCCACTCTGCAGGTCAGCCCCAGCATTTT.

The V call is TRBV12-3 or TRBV12-4, the J call TRBJ2-7; 7 nucleotides align to TRBD2. This CDR3 has 15 amino acids. J gave up 3 bases and V 6 bases, and 11 bases lay outside the gene matches. CDR3 coding DNA: TGTGCCAGCAGCCCCCAGGGTAGCGGGTTCTACGAGCAGTACTTC. Protein sequence: CASSPQGSGFYEQYF.

This clonotype was seen more than once but under ten times. This chain joins TRBV7-8 and TRBJ2-1; D unclear. The CDR3 runs 15 residues. CDR1 is SGHVS, CDR2 FQNEAQ, per germline. V was pared by 5 bases and J by 3 bases, with 14 bases between. The CDR3 bases are TGTGCCAGCAGCCTTTTGACGGGTGGCTACAATGAGCAGTTCTTC. Protein product: CASSLLTGGYNEQFF.

The table lists this clonotype with many counts. V usage is TRBV28 and J usage is TRBJ2-7; D is unresolved. The germline CDR1 and CDR2 sequences are MDHEN and SYDVKM. V lost 7 bases to trimming and J lost 0 bases, with 13 bases between them. There are 14 residues in the CDR3. CDR3 nucleotides: TGTGCCAGCACCTCCGGTAGTTCCTCCTACGAGCAGTACTTC. Its translation is CASTSGSSSYEQYF.

This clonotype was seen only a few times. The rearrangement joins TRBV5-1 to TRBJ2-5; the match to TRBD1 covers 7 bases. This CDR3 region has 15 residues. Trimming took 0 bases from V and 4 from J; bases not matched to a gene: 6. CDR1 and CDR2 from the germline V gene are SGHRS and YFSETQ. DNA of the CDR3: TGCGCCAGCAGCTTGGGAGACAGGGCAGGAGAGACCCAGTACTTC. It yields the protein CASSLGDRAGETQYF. The complete variable domain, with remaining parts taken from reference TRBV5-1 and TRBJ2-5, reads KAGVTQTPRYLIKTRGQQVTLSCSPISGHRSVSWYQQTPGQGLQFLFEYFSETQRNKGNFPGRFSGRQFSNSRSEMNVSTLELGDSALYLCASSLGDRAGETQYFGPGTRLLVL.

This clonotype has more than one count but fewer than ten. The chain combines TRBV2 with TRBJ2-7; D is unresolved. The CDR3 loop spans 11 amino acids. From germline, CDR1 is SNHLY and CDR2 FYNNEI. V was shortened by 6 bases and J by 3 bases, with 6 bases between the two germline ends. The CDR3 here is CASRIYYEQYF. Here the CDR3 DNA reads TGTGCCAGCAGGATTTACTACGAGCAGTACTTC. Based on the CDR3 plus reference TRBV2 and TRBJ2-7, the full variable domain is EPEVTQTPSHQVTQMGQEVILRCVPISNHLYFYWYRQILGQKVEFLVSFYNNEISEKSEIFDDQFSVERPDGSNFTLKIRSTKLEDSAMYFCASRIYYEQYFGPGTRLTVT.

In its sample, this clonotype was seen a few times. The genes are TRBV10-2 and TRBJ2-1, with 8 bases lining up with TRBD2. The CDR3 totals 16 residues. V gave up 2 bases and J gave up 3 bases; unmatched junction bases: 6. The V gene's germline CDR1 is WSHSY and CDR2 SAAADI. The CDR3 bases are TGCGCCAGCAGTGAGGAGGGTAGCGGGGTCTACAATGAGCAGTTCTTC. As protein: CASSEEGSGVYNEQFF.

This clonotype has only a few counts. V usage is TRBV18 and J usage is TRBJ2-7; tentative D call: TRBD1 (7 bases). CDR3 length: 14 residues. V lost 3 bases and J 6 bases, leaving 15 bases between the germline ends. Germline lookup yields CDR1 KGHSH and CDR2 LQKENI. The CDR3 sequence: CASSPGRGEGEQYF. CDR3 coding DNA: TGTGCCAGCTCACCTGGCAGGGGGGAAGGCGAGCAGTACTTC.

This sequence joins TRBV6-2 or TRBV6-3 and TRBJ2-7; 8 bases line up with TRBD1. J gave up 3 bases and V 7 bases, and 17 bases lay outside the gene matches. Germline V gene sequence: CDR1 MNHEY, CDR2 SVGEGT. This CDR3 region has 17 residues. The CDR3 nucleotides are TGTGCCAGCAAAGAAGATGGTGGATCACAGGGGGTCTACGAGCAGTACTTC. Residues: CASKEDGGSQGVYEQYF.

This clonotype was counted a few times. This sequence joins TRBV6-5 and TRBJ2-2, with 9 bases that match TRBD1. J lost 5 bases, V lost 6 bases, and 4 bases had no gene match. There are 14 residues in the CDR3. In germline, CDR1 is MNHEY, CDR2 SVGAGI. DNA of the CDR3: TGTGCCAGCAGAATCGGACAGGGGACCGGGGAGCTGTTTTTT. Translated, it gives CASRIGQGTGELFF.